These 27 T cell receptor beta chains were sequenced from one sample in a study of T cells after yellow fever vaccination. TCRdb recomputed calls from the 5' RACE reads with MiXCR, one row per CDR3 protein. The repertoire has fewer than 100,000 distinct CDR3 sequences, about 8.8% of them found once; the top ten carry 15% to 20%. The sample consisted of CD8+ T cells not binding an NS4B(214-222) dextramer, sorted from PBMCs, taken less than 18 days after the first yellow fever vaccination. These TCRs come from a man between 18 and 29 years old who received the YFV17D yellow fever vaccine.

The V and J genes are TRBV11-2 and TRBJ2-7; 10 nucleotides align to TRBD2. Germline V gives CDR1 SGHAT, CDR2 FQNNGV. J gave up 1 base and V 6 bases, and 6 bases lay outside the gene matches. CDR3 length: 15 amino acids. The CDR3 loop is CASRPTAGGSYEQYF. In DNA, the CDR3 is TGTGCCAGCAGACCCACAGCGGGGGGGTCCTACGAGCAGTACTTC. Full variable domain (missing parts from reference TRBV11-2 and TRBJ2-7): EAGVAQSPRYKIIEKRQSVAFWCNPISGHATLYWYQQILGQGPKLLIQFQNNGVVDDSQLPKDRFSAERLKGVDSTLKIQPAKLEDSAVYLCASRPTAGGSYEQYFGPGTRLTVT.

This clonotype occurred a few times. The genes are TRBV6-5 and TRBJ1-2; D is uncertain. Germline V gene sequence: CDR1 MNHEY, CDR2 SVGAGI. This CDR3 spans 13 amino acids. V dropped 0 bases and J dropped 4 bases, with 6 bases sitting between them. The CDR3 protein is CASSYSTIYGYTF. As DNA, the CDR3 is TGTGCCAGCAGTTACTCGACCATCTATGGCTACACCTTC.

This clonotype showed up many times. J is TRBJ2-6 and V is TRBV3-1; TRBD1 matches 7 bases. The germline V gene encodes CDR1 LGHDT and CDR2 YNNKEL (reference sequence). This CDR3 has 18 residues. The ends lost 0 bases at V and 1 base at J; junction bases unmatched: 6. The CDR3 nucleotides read TGTGCCAGCAGCCAAGATAGGGACAGAACTTCTGGGGCCAACGTCCTGACTTTC. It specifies CASSQDRDRTSGANVLTF.

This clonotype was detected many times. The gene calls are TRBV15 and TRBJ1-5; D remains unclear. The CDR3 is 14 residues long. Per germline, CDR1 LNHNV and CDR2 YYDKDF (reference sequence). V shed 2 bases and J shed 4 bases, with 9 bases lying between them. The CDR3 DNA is TGTGCCACCAGCAGACCCCCGGGGAATCAGCCCCAGCATTTT. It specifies CATSRPPGNQPQHF.

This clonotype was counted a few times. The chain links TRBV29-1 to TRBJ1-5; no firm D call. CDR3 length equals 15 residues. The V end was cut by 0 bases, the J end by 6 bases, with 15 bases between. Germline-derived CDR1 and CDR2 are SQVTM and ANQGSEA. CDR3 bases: TGCAGCGTTGAAGAAGCCGGGGAAGGTGGTCAGCCCCAGCATTTT. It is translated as CSVEEAGEGGQPQHF. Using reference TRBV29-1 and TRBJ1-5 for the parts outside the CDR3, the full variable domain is SAVISQKPSRDICQRGTSLTIQCQVDSQVTMMFWYRQQPGQSLTLIATANQGSEATYESGFVIDKFPISRPNLTFSTLTVSNMSPEDSSIYLCSVEEAGEGGQPQHFGDGTRLSIL.

In nucleotides, the CDR3 is TGTGCCAGCAGTGAGCGGAGGCCGGGCAATGAGCAGTTCTTC. Protein product: CASSERRPGNEQFF. This chain uses TRBV25-1 with TRBJ2-1; D perhaps matches TRBD2 (5 bases). Germline lookup yields CDR1 MGHDK and CDR2 SYGVNS. The CDR3 contains 14 residues. V dropped 3 bases and J dropped 6 bases, with 12 bases sitting between them. Using reference TRBV25-1 and TRBJ2-1 for the parts outside the CDR3, the full variable domain is EADIYQTPRYLVIGTGKKITLECSQTMGHDKMYWYQQDPGMELHLIHYSYGVNSTEKGDLSSESTVSRIRTEHFPLTLESARPSHTSQYLCASSERRPGNEQFFGPGTRLTVL.

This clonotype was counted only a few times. CDR3: CASSLWMSPKDYGYTF. CDR3 in DNA: TGTGCCAGCAGCTTATGGATGTCGCCGAAGGACTATGGCTACACCTTC. The V gene is TRBV7-9, the J gene TRBJ1-2; the D is unclear. Trimming pared 2 bases from V and 3 bases from J, leaving 16 bases between. Germline lookup yields CDR1 SEHNR and CDR2 FQNEAQ (reference sequence). The length of the CDR3 is 16 residues.

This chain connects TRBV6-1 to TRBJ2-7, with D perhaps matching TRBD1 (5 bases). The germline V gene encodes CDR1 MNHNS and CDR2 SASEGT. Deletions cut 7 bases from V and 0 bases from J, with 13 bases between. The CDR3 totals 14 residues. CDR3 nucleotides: TGTGCCAGCACCCCTCTCAGGGACTCCTACGAGCAGTACTTC. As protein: CASTPLRDSYEQYF.

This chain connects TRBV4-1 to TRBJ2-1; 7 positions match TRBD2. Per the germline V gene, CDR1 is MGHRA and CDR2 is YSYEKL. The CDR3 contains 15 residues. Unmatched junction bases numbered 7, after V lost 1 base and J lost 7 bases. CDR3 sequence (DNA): TGCGCCAGCAGCCAAGTATCAAGCGGGGCAAATGAGCAGTTCTTC. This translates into CASSQVSSGANEQFF.

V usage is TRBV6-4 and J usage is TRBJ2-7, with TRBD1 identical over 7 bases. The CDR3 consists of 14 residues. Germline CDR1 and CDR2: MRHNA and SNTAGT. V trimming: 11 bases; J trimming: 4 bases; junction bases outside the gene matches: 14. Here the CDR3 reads CALSSGQGEYEQYF. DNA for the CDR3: TGTGCCCTCTCATCCGGGCAGGGGGAGTACGAGCAGTACTTC.

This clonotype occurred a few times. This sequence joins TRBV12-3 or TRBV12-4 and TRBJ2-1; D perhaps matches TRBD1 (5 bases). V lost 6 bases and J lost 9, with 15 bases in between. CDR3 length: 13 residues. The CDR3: CASSWGTDGEQFF. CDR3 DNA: TGTGCCAGCAGCTGGGGCACCGATGGTGAGCAGTTCTTC.

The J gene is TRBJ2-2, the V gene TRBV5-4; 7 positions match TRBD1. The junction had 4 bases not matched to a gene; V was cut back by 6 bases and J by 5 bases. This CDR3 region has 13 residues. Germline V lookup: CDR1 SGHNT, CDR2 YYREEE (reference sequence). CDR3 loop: CASIKQGTGELFF. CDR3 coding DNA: TGTGCCAGCATAAAACAGGGGACCGGGGAGCTGTTTTTT.

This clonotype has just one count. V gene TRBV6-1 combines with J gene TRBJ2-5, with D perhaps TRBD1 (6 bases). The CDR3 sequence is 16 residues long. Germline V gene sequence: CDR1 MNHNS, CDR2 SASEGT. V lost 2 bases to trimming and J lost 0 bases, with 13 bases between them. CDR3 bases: TGTGCCAGCAGTGAATTGGACAGCATGAACCAAGAGACCCAGTACTTC. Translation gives CASSELDSMNQETQYF.

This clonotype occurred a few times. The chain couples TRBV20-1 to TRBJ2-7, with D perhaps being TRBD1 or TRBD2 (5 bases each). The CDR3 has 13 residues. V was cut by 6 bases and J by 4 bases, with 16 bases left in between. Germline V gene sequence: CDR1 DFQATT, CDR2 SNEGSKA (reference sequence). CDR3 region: CSARDDSRYEQYV. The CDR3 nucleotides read TGCAGTGCCAGGGACGACTCTAGGTACGAGCAGTACGTC.

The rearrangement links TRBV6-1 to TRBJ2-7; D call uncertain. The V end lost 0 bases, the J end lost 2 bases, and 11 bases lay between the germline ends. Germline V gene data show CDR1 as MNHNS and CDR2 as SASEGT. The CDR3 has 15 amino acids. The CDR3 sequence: CASSEAPADTYEQYF. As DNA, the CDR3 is TGTGCCAGCAGTGAAGCGCCGGCAGATACCTACGAGCAGTACTTC.

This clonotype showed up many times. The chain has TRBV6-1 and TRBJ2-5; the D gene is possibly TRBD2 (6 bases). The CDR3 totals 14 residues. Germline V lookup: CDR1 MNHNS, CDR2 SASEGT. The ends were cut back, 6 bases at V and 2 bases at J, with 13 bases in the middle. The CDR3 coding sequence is TGTGCCAGCAGCCCCGGTGGGGGGCAAGAGACCCAGTACTTC. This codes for CASSPGGGQETQYF.

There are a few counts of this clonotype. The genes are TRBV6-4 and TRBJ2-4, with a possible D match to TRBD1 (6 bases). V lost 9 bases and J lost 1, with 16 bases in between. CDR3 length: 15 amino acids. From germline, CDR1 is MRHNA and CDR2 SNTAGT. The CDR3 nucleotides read TGTGCCAGACAGGGAATTGTTAGGGCCAAAAACATTCAGTACTTC. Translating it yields CARQGIVRAKNIQYF.

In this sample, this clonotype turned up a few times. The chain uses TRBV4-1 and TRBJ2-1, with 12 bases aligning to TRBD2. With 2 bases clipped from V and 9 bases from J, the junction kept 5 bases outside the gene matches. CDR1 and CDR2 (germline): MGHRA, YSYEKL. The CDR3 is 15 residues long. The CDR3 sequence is CASSQLAGGPGEQFF. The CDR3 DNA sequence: TGCGCCAGCAGCCAACTAGCGGGGGGGCCTGGTGAGCAGTTCTTC.

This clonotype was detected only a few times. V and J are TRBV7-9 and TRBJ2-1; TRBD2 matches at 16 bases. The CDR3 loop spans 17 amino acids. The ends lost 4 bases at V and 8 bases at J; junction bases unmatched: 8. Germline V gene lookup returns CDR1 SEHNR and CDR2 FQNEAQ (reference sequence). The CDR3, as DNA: TGTGCCAGCAGCTCCATCGGGACTAGCGGGGGGGCCGATGAGCAGTTCTTC. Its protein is CASSSIGTSGGADEQFF.

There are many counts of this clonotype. The CDR3 protein is CASSLRGTASNQPQHF. For the CDR3, the DNA is TGTGCCAGCAGTTTGAGGGGGACAGCCTCTAATCAGCCCCAGCATTTT. The chain has TRBV12-3 or TRBV12-4 and TRBJ1-5; TRBD1 aligns across 7 bases. The CDR3 length is 16 residues. V lost 3 bases and J lost 4; bases outside the gene matches: 9.

The CDR3, as DNA: TGTGCCAGCAGCGTAGACAGGGCTATCACCGGGGAGCTGTTTTTT. Residues: CASSVDRAITGELFF. V usage is TRBV7-6 and J usage is TRBJ2-2, with TRBD1 matching 7 bases. V shed 5 bases and J 4 bases; nucleotides not matched to a gene: 7. Germline CDR1 SGHVS, CDR2 FNYEAQ. CDR3 length: 15 residues.

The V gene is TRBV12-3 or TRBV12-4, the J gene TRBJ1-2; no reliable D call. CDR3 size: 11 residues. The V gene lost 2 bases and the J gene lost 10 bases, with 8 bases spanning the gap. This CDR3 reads CASSLWQNYTF. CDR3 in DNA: TGTGCCAGCAGTTTATGGCAGAACTACACCTTC.

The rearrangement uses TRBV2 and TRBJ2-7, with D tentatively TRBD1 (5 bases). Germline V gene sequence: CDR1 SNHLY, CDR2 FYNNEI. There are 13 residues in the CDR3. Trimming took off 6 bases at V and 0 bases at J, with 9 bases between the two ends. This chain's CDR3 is CASRADSSYEQYF. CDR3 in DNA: TGTGCCAGCAGGGCAGACAGCTCCTACGAGCAGTACTTC.

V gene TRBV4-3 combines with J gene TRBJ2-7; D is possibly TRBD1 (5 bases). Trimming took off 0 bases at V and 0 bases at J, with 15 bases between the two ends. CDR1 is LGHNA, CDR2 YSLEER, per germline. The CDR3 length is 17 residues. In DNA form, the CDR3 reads TGCGCCAGCAGCCAAGAGCCATCTACAGGTTACTCCTACGAGCAGTACTTC. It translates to CASSQEPSTGYSYEQYF.

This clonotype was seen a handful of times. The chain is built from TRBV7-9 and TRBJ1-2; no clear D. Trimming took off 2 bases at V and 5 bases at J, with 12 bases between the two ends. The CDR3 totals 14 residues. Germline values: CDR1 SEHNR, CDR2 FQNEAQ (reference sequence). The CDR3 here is CASSLTADPYGYTF. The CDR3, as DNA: TGTGCCAGCAGCTTAACGGCAGACCCGTATGGCTACACCTTC.

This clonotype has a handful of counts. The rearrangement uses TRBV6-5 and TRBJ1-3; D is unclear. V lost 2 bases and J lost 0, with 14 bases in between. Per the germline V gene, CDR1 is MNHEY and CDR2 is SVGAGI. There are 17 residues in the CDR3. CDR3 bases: TGTGCCAGCAGTTACGCTTATGAAGCTCGCTCTGGAAACACCATATATTTT. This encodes CASSYAYEARSGNTIYF.

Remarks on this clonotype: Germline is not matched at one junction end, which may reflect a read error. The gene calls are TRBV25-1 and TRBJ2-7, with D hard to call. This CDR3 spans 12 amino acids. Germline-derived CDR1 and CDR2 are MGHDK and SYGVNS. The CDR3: CASTEGWNEQYF. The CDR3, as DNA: TGTGCCAGCACTGAAGGGTGGAACGAGCAGTACTTC.